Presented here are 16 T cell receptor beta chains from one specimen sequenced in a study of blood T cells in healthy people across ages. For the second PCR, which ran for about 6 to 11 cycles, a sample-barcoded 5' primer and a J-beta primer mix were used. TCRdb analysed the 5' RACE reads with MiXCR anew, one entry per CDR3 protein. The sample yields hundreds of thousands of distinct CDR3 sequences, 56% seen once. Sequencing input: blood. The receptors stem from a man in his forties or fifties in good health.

CDR3 bases: TGTGCCAGCAGTTTAGTCGGCGGGAGGGACAATGAGCAGTACTTC. It encodes CASSLVGGRDNEQYF. The V call is TRBV12-3 or TRBV12-4, the J call TRBJ2-1, with 9 bases that match TRBD2. Near its end, the DNA agrees better with TRBJ2-7, so the J call may be wrong. This CDR3 contains 15 residues.

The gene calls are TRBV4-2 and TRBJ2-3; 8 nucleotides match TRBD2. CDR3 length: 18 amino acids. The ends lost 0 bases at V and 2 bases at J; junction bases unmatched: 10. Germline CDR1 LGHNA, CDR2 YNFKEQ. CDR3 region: CASSQEVHGGRTTDTQYF. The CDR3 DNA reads TGTGCCAGCAGCCAAGAGGTTCATGGCGGGAGGACCACAGATACGCAGTATTTT.

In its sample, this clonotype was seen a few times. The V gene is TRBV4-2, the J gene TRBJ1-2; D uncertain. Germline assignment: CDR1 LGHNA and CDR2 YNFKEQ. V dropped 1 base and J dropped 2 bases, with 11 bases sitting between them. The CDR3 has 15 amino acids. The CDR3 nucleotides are TGTGCCAGCAGCCAAGCGGGTGTTGGGAACTATGGCTACACCTTC. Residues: CASSQAGVGNYGYTF.

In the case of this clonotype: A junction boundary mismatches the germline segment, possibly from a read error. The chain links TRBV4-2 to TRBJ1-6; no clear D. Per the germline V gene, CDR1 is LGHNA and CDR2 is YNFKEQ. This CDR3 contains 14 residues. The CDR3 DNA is TGTGCCTGCAGCCAAGCAGAGATGAATTCACCCCTCCACTTT. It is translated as CACSQAEMNSPLHF.

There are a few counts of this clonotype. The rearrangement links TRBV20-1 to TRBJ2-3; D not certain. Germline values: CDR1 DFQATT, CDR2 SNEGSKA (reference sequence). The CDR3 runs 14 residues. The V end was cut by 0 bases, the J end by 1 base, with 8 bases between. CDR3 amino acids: CSARDPFGTDTQYF. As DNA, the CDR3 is TGCAGTGCTAGAGACCCATTCGGCACAGATACGCAGTATTTT.

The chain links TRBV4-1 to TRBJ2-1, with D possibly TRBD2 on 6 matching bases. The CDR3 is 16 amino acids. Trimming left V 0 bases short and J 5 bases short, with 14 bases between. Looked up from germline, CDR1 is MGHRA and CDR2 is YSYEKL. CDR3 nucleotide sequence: TGCGCCAGCAGCCAAGATAGGACTATCCGACACAATGAGCAGTTCTTC. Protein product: CASSQDRTIRHNEQFF.

CDR3 DNA sequence: TGTGCCAGCAGCTCATACTCGGGACAGGGGGCTTACGAGCAGTACTTC. Its protein product is CASSSYSGQGAYEQYF. The chain uses TRBV11-2 and TRBJ2-7, with 12 bases matching TRBD1. The CDR3 is 16 residues long. The junction had 8 bases not matched to a gene; V was cut back by 4 bases and J by 4 bases. Per germline, CDR1 SGHAT and CDR2 FQNNGV.

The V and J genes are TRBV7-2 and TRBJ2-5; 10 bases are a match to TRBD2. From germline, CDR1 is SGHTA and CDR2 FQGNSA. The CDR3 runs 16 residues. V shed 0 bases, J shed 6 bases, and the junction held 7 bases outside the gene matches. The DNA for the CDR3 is TGTGCCAGCAGCTTAGCTCTAGCGGGAGTCAAAAAGACCCAGTACTTC. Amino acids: CASSLALAGVKKTQYF. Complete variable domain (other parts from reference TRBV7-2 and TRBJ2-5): GAGVSQSPSNKVTEKGKDVELRCDPISGHTALYWYRQSLGQGLEFLIYFQGNSAPDKSGLPSDRFSAERTGGSVSTLTIQRTQQEDSAVYLCASSLALAGVKKTQYFGPGTRLLVL.

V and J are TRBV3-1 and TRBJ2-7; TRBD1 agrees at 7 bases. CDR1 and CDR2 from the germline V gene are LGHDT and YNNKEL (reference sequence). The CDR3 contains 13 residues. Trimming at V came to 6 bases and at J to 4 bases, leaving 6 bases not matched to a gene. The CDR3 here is CASSPGQFYEQYF. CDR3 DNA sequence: TGTGCCAGCAGTCCGGGACAGTTTTACGAGCAGTACTTC.

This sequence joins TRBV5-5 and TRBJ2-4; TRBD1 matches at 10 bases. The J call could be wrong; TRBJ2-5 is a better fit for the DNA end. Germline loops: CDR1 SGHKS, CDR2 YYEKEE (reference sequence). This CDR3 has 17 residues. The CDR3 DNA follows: TGTGCCAGCAGCTCGACTCCGGGACAGGGGCGCCAAGAGACCCAGTACTTC. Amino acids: CASSSTPGQGRQETQYF.

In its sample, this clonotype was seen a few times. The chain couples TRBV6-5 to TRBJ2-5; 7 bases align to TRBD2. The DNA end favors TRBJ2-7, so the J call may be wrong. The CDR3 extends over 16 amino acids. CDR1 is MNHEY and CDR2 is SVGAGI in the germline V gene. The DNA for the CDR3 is TGTGCCAGCAGTTATGGCTTTACTAGCGATGCCTACGAGCAGTACTTC. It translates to CASSYGFTSDAYEQYF.

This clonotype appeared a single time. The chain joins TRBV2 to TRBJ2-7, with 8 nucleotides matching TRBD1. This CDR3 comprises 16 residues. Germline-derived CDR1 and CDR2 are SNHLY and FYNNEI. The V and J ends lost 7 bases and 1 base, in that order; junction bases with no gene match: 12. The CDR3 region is CASNHYRDRPSYEQYF. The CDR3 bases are TGTGCCAGCAACCACTACCGGGACAGGCCTTCCTACGAGCAGTACTTC.

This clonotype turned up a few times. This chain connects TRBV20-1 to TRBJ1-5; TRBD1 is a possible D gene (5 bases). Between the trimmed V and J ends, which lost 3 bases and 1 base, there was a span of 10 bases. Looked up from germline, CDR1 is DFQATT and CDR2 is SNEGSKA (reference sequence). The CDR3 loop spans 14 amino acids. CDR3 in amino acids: CSARGGISNQPQHF. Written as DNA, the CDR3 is TGCAGTGCTAGGGGGGGGATAAGCAATCAGCCCCAGCATTTT.

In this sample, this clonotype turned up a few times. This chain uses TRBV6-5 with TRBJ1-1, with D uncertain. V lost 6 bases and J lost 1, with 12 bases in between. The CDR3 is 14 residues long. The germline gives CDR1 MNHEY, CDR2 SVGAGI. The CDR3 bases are TGTGCCAGCAGGCCTAGGCAAGGGAACACTGAAGCTTTCTTT. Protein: CASRPRQGNTEAFF.

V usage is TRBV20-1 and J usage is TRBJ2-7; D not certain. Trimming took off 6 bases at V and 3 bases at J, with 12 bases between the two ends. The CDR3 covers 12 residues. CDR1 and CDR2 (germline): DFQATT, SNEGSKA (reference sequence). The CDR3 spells CSAQGRYYEQYF. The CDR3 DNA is TGCAGTGCCCAAGGACGGTACTACGAGCAGTACTTC.

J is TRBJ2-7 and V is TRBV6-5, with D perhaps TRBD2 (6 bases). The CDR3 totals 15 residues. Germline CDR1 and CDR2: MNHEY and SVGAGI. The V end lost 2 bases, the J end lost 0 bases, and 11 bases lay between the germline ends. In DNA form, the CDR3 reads TGTGCCAGCAGTTACGCGGCGGGGCGCTCCTACGAGCAGTACTTC. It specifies CASSYAAGRSYEQYF.